A single sample is the source of the 18 T cell receptor beta chains below, sequenced in a study of Ad26.COV2.S vaccination and SARS-CoV-2 variants. Treatment specified: over 15 received Ad26.COV2.S at low or high dose, single or two shots; five or six received placebo; per-sample allocation not given. Each sample was drawn 63 days after the first injection (of vaccine or placebo). The assay was immunoSEQ multiplex PCR, and TCRdb's table has in-frame clones only and misses some. The sample yields around 270,000 clones, roughly 87% seen once. The specimen was peripheral blood, collected in a trial of Ad26.COV2.S vaccine versus placebo. The receptors derive from a person aged 18-65 years who received the Ad26.COV2.S COVID-19 vaccine or a placebo.

The chain carries TRBV21-1 and TRBJ2-4; the tabulated D call, TRBD2, remains unverified against the DNA. TRBV21-1 is given as a pseudogene. The CDR3 loop spans 16 amino acids. The CDR3 reads CASSNQRESPKNIQYF. CDR3 DNA: TGTGCCAGCAGCAACCAGCGGGAGTCACCCAAAAACATTCAGTACTTC.

This chain joins TRBV4-1 and TRBJ2-3, with a possible D match to TRBD2 (5 bases). CDR3 length equals 13 residues. Germline loops: CDR1 MGHRA, CDR2 YSYEKL. V dropped 3 bases and J dropped 5 bases, with 9 bases sitting between them. The CDR3, as DNA: TGCGCCAGCAGCCAGTTGCGGGTAGATACGCAGTATTTT. Residues: CASSQLRVDTQYF.

The chain recombines TRBV29-1 with TRBJ2-3; D not resolved. Looked up from germline, CDR1 is SQVTM and CDR2 is ANQGSEA. CDR3 length: 12 amino acids. The V and J ends lost 6 bases and 6 bases respectively, with 13 bases between them. CDR3 amino acids: CSVGRTEDTQYF. As DNA, the CDR3 is TGCAGCGTGGGCCGCACTGAGGATACGCAGTATTTT.

This rearrangement joins TRBV30 to TRBJ2-5; TRBD2 might be the D (5 bases). Germline V CDR1 and CDR2: GTSNPN, SVGIG (reference sequence). V was cut by 1 base and J by 0 bases, with 9 bases left in between. CDR3 length: 14 residues. The CDR3 DNA reads TGTGCCTGGAGTGAGGGAGCGGACCAAGAGACCCAGTACTTC. Translation: CAWSEGADQETQYF.

The chain recombines TRBV13 with TRBJ1-1; 9 bases line up with TRBD1. Germline lookup yields CDR1 PRHDT and CDR2 FYEKMQ (reference sequence). The V gene end was trimmed by 1 base and the J gene end by 11 bases; junction bases not matched to a gene: 5. The CDR3 totals 13 residues. CDR3 in DNA: TGTGCCAGCAGCTTAGAAGGGACAGGGATCGCTTTCTTT. This codes for CASSLEGTGIAFF. Supplemented by reference TRBV13 and TRBJ1-1, the full variable domain reads AAGVIQSPRHLIKEKRETATLKCYPIPRHDTVYWYQQGPGQDPQFLISFYEKMQSDKGSIPDRFSAQQFSDYHSELNMSSLELGDSALYFCASSLEGTGIAFFGQGTRLTVV.

The CDR3 nucleotides read TGTGCCAGCAGCTTAGCGGGGAAACAGACAACCGAAAAACTGTTTTTT. Protein product: CASSLAGKQTTEKLFF. The rearrangement links TRBV7-9 to TRBJ1-4, with D uncertain. The germline CDR1 and CDR2 sequences are SEHNR and FQNEAQ (reference sequence). The CDR3 is made up of 16 amino acids. V was clipped by 0 bases and J by 8 bases, with 16 bases between them.

This clone occurred once. J is TRBJ1-1 and V is TRBV19, with 7 bases fitting TRBD1. Germline CDR1 is LNHDA and CDR2 is SQIVND (reference sequence). This CDR3 is 17 amino acids long. With 3 bases clipped from V and 8 bases from J, the junction kept 18 bases outside the gene matches. CDR3 protein: CASSIHPPKGGGLEAFF. The CDR3 region has the DNA TGTGCCAGTAGTATCCACCCCCCCAAGGGAGGGGGCTTGGAAGCTTTCTTT. Full variable domain (rest looked up from reference TRBV19 and TRBJ1-1): DGGITQSPKYLFRKEGQNVTLSCEQNLNHDAMYWYRQDPGQGLRLIYYSQIVNDFQKGDIAEGYSVSREKKESFPLTVTSAQKNPTAFYLCASSIHPPKGGGLEAFFGQGTRLTVV.

Regarding this clone: Within the sample, other DNA sequences also encode this same CDR3. The V gene is TRBV18, the J gene TRBJ2-5; TRBD1 aligns across 10 bases. The CDR3 consists of 14 residues. The trim removed 2 bases at V and 3 bases at J, leaving 0 bases unmatched. Germline CDR1 and CDR2: KGHSH and LQKENI. The CDR3 loop reads CASSPGTGEETQYF. The CDR3, as DNA: TGTGCCAGCTCACCAGGGACAGGGGAAGAGACCCAGTACTTC.

The rearrangement joins TRBV3-1 (or the pseudogene TRBV3-2) to TRBJ2-3; 12 bases agree with TRBD2. The J segment lost 3 bases and the V segment lost 1 base, leaving 8 bases of the junction unmatched. The length of the CDR3 is 18 residues. Germline V gene sequence: CDR1 LGHDT, CDR2 YNNKEL (reference sequence). This CDR3 is CASSQVVGLAGLTDTQYF. In DNA form, the CDR3 reads TGTGCCAGCAGCCAAGTGGTAGGACTAGCGGGGTTGACAGATACGCAGTATTTT.

The genes are TRBV5-5 and TRBJ1-5, with D possibly being TRBD1 (5 bases). Trimming shortened V by 4 bases and J by 1 base, and 12 bases separated the two germline ends. The germline CDR1 and CDR2 sequences are SGHKS and YYEKEE (reference sequence). The CDR3 has 15 amino acids. The CDR3 region has the DNA TGTGCCAGCAGCCTCCAGGGTCTCAGCAATCAGCCCCAGCATTTT. Translating it yields CASSLQGLSNQPQHF.

This sequence joins TRBV7-8 and TRBJ2-2; D call uncertain. V lost 5 bases and J lost 4, with 8 bases in between. CDR1 and CDR2 from the germline V gene are SGHVS and FQNEAQ. This CDR3 region has 13 residues. This chain's CDR3 is CASSPISTGELFF. The CDR3 DNA sequence: TGTGCCAGCAGCCCTATTTCCACCGGGGAGCTGTTTTTT. Full variable domain (remainder filled in from reference TRBV7-8 and TRBJ2-2): GAGVSQSPRYKVAKRGQDVALRCDPISGHVSLFWYQQALGQGPEFLTYFQNEAQLDKSGLPSDRFFAERPEGSVSTLKIQRTQQEDSAVYLCASSPISTGELFFGEGSRLTVL.

The V and J genes are TRBV7-3 and TRBJ1-6; a possible D gene is TRBD1 (6 bases). Deletions cut 5 bases from V and 6 bases from J, with 11 bases between. Germline V CDR1 and CDR2: SGHTA, FQGTGA. This CDR3 spans 14 amino acids. The CDR3 here is CASSSRGANSPLHF. The CDR3 nucleotides read TGTGCCAGCAGCAGTCGGGGGGCTAATTCACCCCTCCACTTT.

This clone was recorded a few times. J is TRBJ1-5 and V is TRBV6-5; no definite D call. Germline-derived CDR1 and CDR2 are MNHEY and SVGAGI. Trimming took 5 bases from V and 0 from J, leaving 11 bases between them. This CDR3 is built from 15 residues. For the CDR3, the DNA is TGTGCCAGCAGTAGTAGTTTCTCTAGCAATCAGCCCCAGCATTTT. The encoded protein is CASSSSFSSNQPQHF.

The J gene is TRBJ2-2, the V gene TRBV9; D is perhaps TRBD1 (5 bases). Germline CDR1 and CDR2: SGDLS and YYNGEE. V was shortened by 3 bases and J by 7 bases, with 10 bases between the two germline ends. The CDR3 has 13 amino acids. In nucleotides, the CDR3 is TGTGCCAGCAGCGGGGGCTGGGGCGGGGAGCTGTTTTTT. It is translated as CASSGGWGGELFF.

This chain links TRBV4-1 with TRBJ2-2; D is possibly TRBD1 (5 bases). This CDR3 comprises 17 residues. V lost 4 bases to trimming and J lost 0 bases, with 15 bases between them. The germline gives CDR1 MGHRA, CDR2 YSYEKL. CDR3 in amino acids: CASSPFATATNTGELFF. The CDR3 nucleotides read TGCGCCAGCAGCCCCTTTGCGACAGCAACGAACACCGGGGAGCTGTTTTTT.

Concerning this clone: This CDR3 is also generated by other DNA sequences in the sample. V and J are TRBV18 and TRBJ2-3; D ambiguous. Germline V gene lookup returns CDR1 KGHSH and CDR2 LQKENI. This CDR3 contains 12 residues. Trimming took off 1 base at V and 6 bases at J, with 5 bases between the two ends. The CDR3 here is CASSPLGDTQYF. CDR3 coding DNA: TGTGCCAGCTCACCACTCGGGGATACGCAGTATTTT.

The V and J genes are TRBV6-2 or TRBV6-3 and TRBJ1-1; D might be TRBD1 (6 bases). CDR3 length equals 14 residues. Germline V lookup: CDR1 MNHEY, CDR2 SVGEGT. The ends were cut back, 4 bases at V and 1 base at J, with 10 bases in the middle. The CDR3 sequence: CASSSLTGNTEAFF. The DNA for the CDR3 is TGTGCCAGCAGTTCTCTGACAGGGAACACTGAAGCTTTCTTT.

The chain couples TRBV29-1 to TRBJ1-1; 9 bases line up with TRBD1. The CDR3 covers 17 residues. With 0 bases clipped from V and 2 bases from J, the junction kept 10 bases outside the gene matches. Germline values: CDR1 SQVTM, CDR2 ANQGSEA. The DNA of the CDR3 is TGCAGCGTTGAAGATCTAGCGGGACAGGGTAGCAACACTGAAGCTTTCTTT. It yields the protein CSVEDLAGQGSNTEAFF.